One and the same sample provided the 31 T cell receptor beta chains below, sequenced in a study of PD-1 blockade in classical Hodgkin lymphoma. Sample time point: cycle 4 day 1 (C4D1), after 5 to 7 weeks of nivolumab. Following autologous stem cell transplantation, relapse occurred in every patient, and exposure to brentuximab vedotin varied. Repertoires were generated with immunoSEQ multiplex PCR, while TCRdb's copy carries only in-frame clones and drops some. This sample has approximately 65,000 clones; about 89% occur once, and the top ten carry 9% to 12%. Source: peripheral blood mononuclear cells (PBMCs), taken before the fourth cycle of nivolumab. The source is a human donor with classical Hodgkin lymphoma.

This clone was detected only a few times. The chain has TRBV7-9 and TRBJ1-2; no definite D call. CDR3 length: 14 residues. Per germline, CDR1 SEHNR and CDR2 FQNEAQ (reference sequence). Trimming took 5 bases from V and 0 from J, leaving 10 bases between them. CDR3 coding DNA: TGTGCCAGCAGCCCGGACGTTGCTAACTATGGCTACACCTTC. Translation gives CASSPDVANYGYTF. Based on the CDR3 plus reference TRBV7-9 and TRBJ1-2, the full variable domain is DTGVSQNPRHKITKRGQNVTFRCDPISEHNRLYWYRQTLGQGPEFLTYFQNEAQLEKSRLLSDRFSAERPKGSFSTLEIQRTEQGDSAMYLCASSPDVANYGYTFGSGTRLTVV.

A single count supports this clone. V is TRBV28 and J is TRBJ2-5, with 7 positions matching TRBD1. Germline CDR1 reads MDHEN; CDR2 reads SYDVKM. The CDR3 totals 15 residues. V shed 5 bases and J 3 bases; nucleotides not matched to a gene: 9. CDR3 sequence (DNA): TGTGCCAGCAGTCCGGGTACAGGGGACAAAGAGACCCAGTACTTC. Its protein is CASSPGTGDKETQYF.

The genes are TRBV5-6 and TRBJ2-5, with 9 nucleotides matching TRBD2. The germline V gene encodes CDR1 SGHDT and CDR2 YYEEEE. The CDR3 covers 14 residues. Trimming cost V 9 bases and J 7 bases; bases outside gene matches: 13. Written as DNA, the CDR3 is TGTGCCATCTCTAATAGCGGGGGCGGCGGGACCCAGTACTTC. Protein: CAISNSGGGGTQYF.

In its sample, this clone was seen once. The chain recombines TRBV18 with TRBJ2-3; TRBD1 matches at 8 bases. The V gene end was trimmed by 3 bases and the J gene end by 0 bases; junction bases not matched to a gene: 2. The CDR3 runs to 15 residues. Germline V gene lookup returns CDR1 KGHSH and CDR2 LQKENI. The CDR3 region is CASSPDRGSTDTQYF. CDR3 DNA sequence: TGTGCCAGCTCACCCGACAGGGGTAGCACAGATACGCAGTATTTT.

The CDR3 is CASSQERSRGTEAFF. CDR3 DNA sequence: TGCGCCAGCAGCCAAGAAAGATCTAGGGGCACTGAAGCTTTCTTT. The chain links TRBV4-1 to TRBJ1-1; D is perhaps TRBD1 (5 bases). The CDR3 consists of 15 residues. Germline loops: CDR1 MGHRA, CDR2 YSYEKL. Trimming left V 0 bases short and J 4 bases short, with 12 bases between.

This chain connects TRBV27 to TRBJ2-7; a weak D match, TRBD1 (6 bases). The V gene lost 4 bases and the J gene lost 5 bases, with 12 bases spanning the gap. Germline CDR1 and CDR2: MNHEY and SMNVEV (reference sequence). The CDR3 runs to 13 residues. The CDR3 here is CASSYTGTNEQYF. The CDR3 nucleotides are TGTGCCAGCAGTTATACAGGGACAAACGAGCAGTACTTC.

With regard to this clone: This sample also contains other DNA sequences that code for the same CDR3. The DNA of the CDR3 is TGTGCCAGCTCACCGGGGGGGAGTGAAGCTTTCTTT. It codes for CASSPGGSEAFF. The rearrangement joins TRBV18 to TRBJ1-1, with D possibly being TRBD1 (5 bases). Germline V gives CDR1 KGHSH, CDR2 LQKENI. Trimming pared 3 bases from V and 7 bases from J, leaving 9 bases between. The CDR3 runs to 12 residues.

V is TRBV7-6 and J is TRBJ2-1, with D perhaps TRBD2 (5 bases). The CDR3 runs to 16 residues. V gave up 5 bases and J gave up 11 bases, with 25 bases separating them. Per germline, CDR1 SGHVS and CDR2 FNYEAQ. The CDR3 region is CASSARPAAREGQQFF. The CDR3 DNA is TGTGCCAGCAGCGCCCGTCCAGCGGCCCGTGAGGGCCAGCAGTTCTTC. Full variable domain (outside the CDR3, taken from reference TRBV7-6 and TRBJ2-1): GAGVSQSPRYKVTKRGQDVALRCDPISGHVSLYWYRQALGQGPEFLTYFNYEAQQDKSGLPNDRFSAERPEGSISTLTIQRTEQRDSAMYRCASSARPAAREGQQFFGPGTRLTVL.

The chain has TRBV9 and TRBJ2-7, with 7 bases lining up with TRBD1. The CDR3 contains 13 residues. Trimming cost V 1 base and J 5 bases; bases outside gene matches: 3. Per the germline V gene, CDR1 is SGDLS and CDR2 is YYNGEE. DNA of the CDR3: TGTGCCAGCAGCGTACGACAGGGAGACGAGCAGTACTTC. As protein: CASSVRQGDEQYF.

Turning to this clone: The same CDR3 is also encoded by other DNA sequences in this sample. The chain has TRBV2 and TRBJ1-5; D is uncertain. V was shortened by 3 bases and J by 4 bases, with 4 bases between the two germline ends. CDR3 length equals 12 residues. Germline V CDR1 and CDR2: SNHLY, FYNNEI. CDR3 bases: TGTGCCAGCAGTGATGGGAATCAGCCCCAGCATTTT. The encoded protein is CASSDGNQPQHF. The full variable domain, completed using reference TRBV2 and TRBJ1-5, is EPEVTQTPSHQVTQMGQEVILRCVPISNHLYFYWYRQILGQKVEFLVSFYNNEISEKSEIFDDQFSVERPDGSNFTLKIRSTKLEDSAMYFCASSDGNQPQHFGDGTRLSIL.

The rearrangement uses TRBV6-5 and TRBJ1-5; D may be TRBD1 (6 bases). The CDR3 is 14 amino acids. V was trimmed by 6 bases and J by 3 bases, leaving 12 bases between them. From germline, CDR1 is MNHEY and CDR2 SVGAGI. CDR3 loop: CASSKGGFNQPQHF. In nucleotides, the CDR3 is TGTGCCAGCAGCAAGGGGGGATTCAATCAGCCCCAGCATTTT.

The chain has TRBV10-3 and TRBJ1-2; D is unclear. From germline, CDR1 is ENHRY and CDR2 SYGVKD. The CDR3 contains 14 residues. V was clipped by 2 bases and J by 3 bases, with 10 bases between them. The CDR3 here is CAISEGFQDYGYTF. The CDR3 bases are TGTGCCATCAGTGAGGGATTTCAAGACTATGGCTACACCTTC.

This clone has more than one count but fewer than ten. This chain joins TRBV30 and TRBJ1-1; no reliable D call. Germline loops: CDR1 GTSNPN, CDR2 SVGIG (reference sequence). This CDR3 has 12 amino acids. Trimming stripped 0 bases from V and 3 bases from J, with 5 bases between. The CDR3 bases are TGTGCCTGGAGTGTTCTCGACACTGAAGCTTTCTTT. Its translation is CAWSVLDTEAFF.

The genes are TRBV4-2 and TRBJ2-7; 10 bases match TRBD2. J gave up 2 bases and V 1 base, and 8 bases lay outside the gene matches. The germline CDR1 and CDR2 sequences are LGHNA and YNFKEQ. The CDR3 runs 17 residues. This chain's CDR3 is CASSQASGGVFPYEQYF. In DNA, the CDR3 is TGTGCCAGCAGCCAAGCGAGCGGGGGGGTATTCCCCTACGAGCAGTACTTC.

The chain uses TRBV29-1 and TRBJ2-2; a weak D match, TRBD2 (5 bases). The CDR3 runs to 14 residues. V was trimmed by 4 bases and J by 1 base, leaving 10 bases between them. CDR1 SQVTM and CDR2 ANQGSEA come from the germline V gene. This CDR3 is CSVGLAGNTGELFF. CDR3 nucleotide sequence: TGCAGCGTTGGGCTGGCGGGGAACACCGGGGAGCTGTTTTTT.

The count of this clone is one. V is TRBV2 and J is TRBJ1-1; TRBD1 might be the D (6 bases). V lost 4 bases to trimming and J lost 3 bases, with 12 bases between them. Germline CDR1 is SNHLY and CDR2 is FYNNEI. CDR3 length: 14 amino acids. The DNA of the CDR3 is TGTGCCAGCAGTGCCCCGGGACAACACACTGAAGCTTTCTTT. The encoded protein is CASSAPGQHTEAFF.

The chain couples TRBV19 to TRBJ1-4, with D perhaps matching TRBD1 (5 bases). The V end lost 5 bases, the J end lost 7 bases, and 14 bases lay between the germline ends. The germline gives CDR1 LNHDA, CDR2 SQIVND (reference sequence). The CDR3 totals 14 residues. The CDR3, as DNA: TGTGCCAGTAGTTTTAGACAACAGGCTGAAAAACTGTTTTTT. It is translated as CASSFRQQAEKLFF.

V usage is TRBV5-1 and J usage is TRBJ1-6; D not resolved. The germline V gene has CDR1 SGHRS and CDR2 YFSETQ. With 4 bases removed from V and 8 bases from J, the gap between germline ends came to 10 bases. CDR3 length equals 13 residues. The DNA for the CDR3 is TGCGCCAGCAGCGGCAGACAAGATTCACCCCTCCACTTT. Its translation: CASSGRQDSPLHF.

The chain is built from TRBV30 and TRBJ2-1, with D maybe TRBD2 (5 bases). This CDR3 region has 12 residues. Germline values: CDR1 GTSNPN, CDR2 SVGIG (reference sequence). V was cut by 5 bases and J by 9 bases, with 14 bases left in between. The CDR3 DNA follows: TGTGCCTGGGGCACTAGAAGGTCTGAGCAGTTCTTC. Residues: CAWGTRRSEQFF.

The rearrangement uses TRBV6-1 and TRBJ1-1, with D uncertain. Deletions cut 7 bases from V and 2 bases from J, with 5 bases between. The germline CDR1 and CDR2 sequences are MNHNS and SASEGT. This CDR3 has 11 residues. CDR3 DNA: TGTGCCAGCACCCTAAACACTGAAGCTTTCTTT. Amino acid sequence: CASTLNTEAFF.

This clone was counted a few times. The CDR3 is CAWSRLGRVRDEKLFF. The DNA for the CDR3 is TGTGCCTGGAGTAGGTTAGGTCGGGTTCGTGATGAAAAACTGTTTTTT. The gene calls are TRBV30 and TRBJ1-4; D is unclear. This CDR3 comprises 16 residues. The V gene's germline CDR1 is GTSNPN and CDR2 SVGIG (reference sequence). With 2 bases removed from V and 6 bases from J, the gap between germline ends came to 19 bases.

CDR3 loop: CASSSPGTGLYGYTF. The CDR3, as DNA: TGTGCCAGCAGCTCGCCCGGGACAGGGCTCTATGGCTACACCTTC. The chain is built from TRBV5-4 and TRBJ1-2; 9 positions agree with TRBD1. Trimming removed 3 bases from V and 4 bases from J; junction bases left unmatched: 7. Germline V CDR1 and CDR2: SGHNT, YYREEE (reference sequence). The CDR3 loop spans 15 amino acids.

This sequence joins TRBV5-1 and TRBJ2-2, with TRBD1 as a possible D gene (5 bases). Per germline, CDR1 SGHRS and CDR2 YFSETQ. The CDR3 sequence is 13 residues long. V shed 7 bases and J shed 4 bases, with 11 bases lying between them. CDR3 DNA sequence: TGCGCCAGCCAGCAGGGTTCCACCGGGGAGCTGTTTTTT. Translation: CASQQGSTGELFF.

V gene TRBV5-4 combines with J gene TRBJ2-3; D is perhaps TRBD1 (5 bases). Trimming removed 4 bases from V and 0 bases from J, with 12 bases in between. This CDR3 region has 15 residues. Germline V lookup: CDR1 SGHNT, CDR2 YYREEE (reference sequence). The CDR3 nucleotides are TGTGCCAGCAGCGTCAGGGTTGGAAGCACAGATACGCAGTATTTT. It yields the protein CASSVRVGSTDTQYF.

This chain connects TRBV6-1 to TRBJ2-1; unclear D gene. Germline V gene lookup returns CDR1 MNHNS and CDR2 SASEGT. The CDR3 consists of 13 residues. V shed 1 base and J shed 0 bases, with 1 base lying between them. CDR3 amino acids: CASSEDSYNEQFF. In DNA form, the CDR3 reads TGTGCCAGCAGTGAAGACTCCTACAATGAGCAGTTCTTC.

CDR3: CASSDTGYYGYTF. The CDR3 bases are TGTGCCAGCAGCGATACAGGGTACTATGGCTACACCTTC. The V and J genes are TRBV13 and TRBJ1-2; weak D call: TRBD1 (6 bases). The germline gives CDR1 PRHDT, CDR2 FYEKMQ (reference sequence). CDR3 length equals 13 residues. V was pared by 5 bases and J by 3 bases, with 10 bases between.

V usage is TRBV13 and J usage is TRBJ2-7; no definite D call. The CDR3 has 15 amino acids. Trimming shortened V by 3 bases and J by 1 base, and 13 bases separated the two germline ends. Germline CDR1 and CDR2: PRHDT and FYEKMQ (reference sequence). The CDR3 here is CASSFRTGQSYEQYF. CDR3 nucleotides: TGTGCCAGCAGCTTTCGCACGGGCCAATCCTACGAGCAGTACTTC.

The rearrangement links TRBV18 to TRBJ1-1; TRBD1 is a possible D gene (6 bases). Germline CDR1 KGHSH, CDR2 LQKENI. The CDR3 totals 15 residues. Trimming took 3 bases from V and 1 from J, leaving 12 bases between them. The CDR3 here is CASSPGRDKNTEAFF. DNA of the CDR3: TGTGCCAGCTCACCGGGAAGGGACAAGAACACTGAAGCTTTCTTT.

This rearrangement joins TRBV7-6 to TRBJ2-3, with a tentative D call TRBD2 (6 bases). Germline V gene data show CDR1 as SGHVS and CDR2 as FNYEAQ. The CDR3 has 15 residues. Between the trimmed V and J ends, which lost 5 bases and 3 bases, there was a span of 15 bases. The CDR3 DNA reads as TGTGCCAGCAGCCCGGGGGTAGCCGATACAGATACGCAGTATTTT. Residues: CASSPGVADTDTQYF.

The genes are TRBV25-1 and TRBJ2-1, with unresolved D. Per the germline V gene, CDR1 is MGHDK and CDR2 is SYGVNS. This CDR3 comprises 13 residues. Trimming cost V 3 bases and J 4 bases, with 7 bases left between them. CDR3 coding DNA: TGTGCCAGCAGTGATTGGGTGTACAATGAGCAGTTCTTC. Translating it yields CASSDWVYNEQFF.

The chain carries TRBV27 and TRBJ2-5; TRBD2 aligns across 15 bases. With V trimmed by 5 bases and J by 5 bases, 9 bases remained unmatched. The CDR3 is made up of 17 amino acids. Germline lookup yields CDR1 MNHEY and CDR2 SMNVEV (reference sequence). CDR3 sequence: CASSQDGLAGGYETQYF. CDR3 DNA: TGTGCCAGCAGTCAAGATGGACTAGCGGGGGGGTATGAGACCCAGTACTTC.